The 17 T cell receptor beta chains below come from one sample, sequenced in a study of blood T cell repertoires in COVID-19. The repertoire was sequenced with immunoSEQ multiplex PCR; TCRdb's copy has only in-frame clones and lacks some. Of 330,000 or so clones listed, over 75% were seen once; the top ten hold around 1.9%. The sample consisted of PBMCs or T cells enriched from blood (not recorded which). The source of these receptors is a man aged 40-55 years in a cohort exposed to, infected with or recovered from COVID-19 (not recorded which).

The rearrangement links TRBV6-1 to TRBJ2-6; TRBD1 aligns across 11 bases. The germline V gene encodes CDR1 MNHNS and CDR2 SASEGT. V gave up 4 bases and J gave up 0 bases; unmatched junction bases: 2. The CDR3 runs to 17 residues. The chain's CDR3 is CASSGTGGSSGANVLTF. CDR3 coding DNA: TGTGCCAGCAGTGGGACAGGGGGCAGCTCTGGGGCCAACGTCCTGACTTTC.

CDR3 nucleotides: TGTGCCAGCAGGGTAGGGACAGGGAATCAGCCCCAGCATTTT. Translating gives CASRVGTGNQPQHF. V usage is TRBV27 and J usage is TRBJ1-5; 9 bases are shared with TRBD1. The trim removed 6 bases at V and 4 bases at J, leaving 4 bases unmatched. Germline CDR1 reads MNHEY; CDR2 reads SMNVEV (reference sequence). This CDR3 is 14 amino acids long.

The rearrangement joins TRBV27 to TRBJ2-7; TRBD2 matches at 11 bases. Germline CDR1 reads MNHEY; CDR2 reads SMNVEV (reference sequence). There are 17 residues in the CDR3. The junction had 8 bases not matched to a gene; V was cut back by 2 bases and J by 2 bases. The CDR3, as DNA: TGTGCCAGCAGTTTACTCGGACTAGCGGGTCGCCCCTACGAGCAGTACTTC. It is translated as CASSLLGLAGRPYEQYF.

V and J are TRBV30 and TRBJ2-3; 8 bases map to TRBD2. V was pared by 2 bases and J by 2 bases, with 6 bases of the junction left unmatched. The CDR3 is 15 residues long. Germline CDR1 is GTSNPN and CDR2 is SVGIG (reference sequence). CDR3 sequence reads: CAWSKGSGVTDTQYF. The DNA of the CDR3 is TGTGCCTGGAGTAAGGGTAGCGGGGTCACAGATACGCAGTATTTT.

CDR3 in amino acids: CATSDLSGTGQFF. As DNA, the CDR3 is TGTGCCACCAGTGATTTGAGCGGGACAGGGCAGTTCTTC. The chain links TRBV24-1 to TRBJ2-1; tentatively, D is TRBD1 (8 bases). CDR3 length: 13 amino acids. V shed 0 bases and J shed 12 bases, with 11 bases lying between them. Germline assignment: CDR1 KGHDR and CDR2 SFDVKD.

The chain combines TRBV3-1 (or the pseudogene TRBV3-2) with TRBJ1-1; D is perhaps TRBD1 (6 bases). The germline V and J ends were trimmed by 5 bases and 2 bases, with 9 bases remaining between them. The germline V gene encodes CDR1 LGHDT and CDR2 YNNKEL (reference sequence). The CDR3 is 13 residues long. The CDR3 sequence is CASSTGTNTEAFF. The CDR3 coding sequence is TGTGCCAGCAGCACCGGGACAAACACTGAAGCTTTCTTT.

The chain combines TRBV9 with TRBJ1-1; a weak D match, TRBD1 (5 bases). This CDR3 has 16 residues. Between the trimmed V and J ends, which lost 3 bases and 0 bases, there was a span of 15 bases. The germline gives CDR1 SGDLS, CDR2 YYNGEE. CDR3 sequence (DNA): TGTGCCAGCAGCGGAGGCCTCGGACACATGAACACTGAAGCTTTCTTT. This gives the protein CASSGGLGHMNTEAFF. The complete variable domain, with remaining parts taken from reference TRBV9 and TRBJ1-1, reads DSGVTQTPKHLITATGQRVTLRCSPRSGDLSVYWYQQSLDQGLQFLIQYYNGEERAKGNILERFSAQQFPDLHSELNLSSLELGDSALYFCASSGGLGHMNTEAFFGQGTRLTVV.

The chain employs TRBV27 and TRBJ1-2, with 8 bases fitting TRBD1. The CDR3 consists of 15 residues. Germline loops: CDR1 MNHEY, CDR2 SMNVEV (reference sequence). Unmatched junction bases numbered 10, after V lost 6 bases and J lost 4 bases. In DNA form, the CDR3 reads TGTGCCAGCAGGCCACTGCAGGGGGCATCCTATGGCTACACCTTC. Its protein product is CASRPLQGASYGYTF.

This clone was detected only once. The gene calls are TRBV25-1 and TRBJ2-7; D is perhaps TRBD2 (5 bases). The germline CDR1 and CDR2 sequences are MGHDK and SYGVNS. The CDR3 is made up of 14 amino acids. Trimming removed 4 bases from V and 7 bases from J, with 17 bases in between. CDR3 DNA: TGTGCCAGCAGTGGAGGGCAGGTTCCGCGGGAGCAGTACTTC. Protein: CASSGGQVPREQYF.

V usage is TRBV2 and J usage is TRBJ1-2, with 8 positions matching TRBD1. V was clipped by 0 bases and J by 2 bases; unmatched bases: 5. Germline assignment: CDR1 SNHLY and CDR2 FYNNEI. This CDR3 contains 16 residues. CDR3 nucleotides: TGTGCCAGCAGTGAAGCAGGCAGGGGGCGGAACTATGGCTACACCTTC. Amino acids: CASSEAGRGRNYGYTF.

This clone was recorded a few times. The chain uses TRBV3-1 (or the pseudogene TRBV3-2) and TRBJ1-1; 7 nucleotides line up with TRBD1. Per the germline V gene, CDR1 is LGHDT and CDR2 is YNNKEL (reference sequence). The J segment lost 6 bases and the V segment lost 1 base, leaving 5 bases of the junction unmatched. The CDR3 has 14 amino acids. The DNA for the CDR3 is TGTGCCAGCAGCCAAGGGGGGCAGGGGGCTGAAGCTTTCTTT. Translating gives CASSQGGQGAEAFF.

The chain uses TRBV5-4 and TRBJ2-7, with D tentatively TRBD2 (5 bases). Per the germline V gene, CDR1 is SGHNT and CDR2 is YYREEE (reference sequence). The CDR3 covers 14 residues. The germline V and J ends were trimmed by 0 bases and 1 base, with 8 bases remaining between them. CDR3 sequence (DNA): TGTGCCAGCAGCTTGGGAGGGAAGTCCTACGAGCAGTACTTC. This translates into CASSLGGKSYEQYF.

The chain combines TRBV6-5 with TRBJ2-5, with TRBD1 identical over 10 bases. The V segment lost 6 bases and the J segment 5 bases; nucleotides outside the gene matches: 3. Germline V CDR1 and CDR2: MNHEY, SVGAGI. The CDR3 covers 13 residues. CDR3 in DNA: TGTGCCAGCAGGGGACAGGGGTTGGAGACCCAGTACTTC. Its translation is CASRGQGLETQYF.

The chain couples TRBV6-5 to TRBJ1-1; the match to TRBD1 covers 10 bases. The CDR3 consists of 14 residues. V dropped 6 bases and J dropped 5; count of bases not matched to a gene: 6. In germline, CDR1 is MNHEY, CDR2 SVGAGI. The CDR3 sequence: CASRPDRGSTEAFF. The DNA of the CDR3 is TGTGCCAGCAGACCGGACAGGGGGTCGACTGAAGCTTTCTTT.

The chain links TRBV29-1 to TRBJ2-7; 7 bases are shared with TRBD1. V dropped 7 bases and J dropped 1; count of bases not matched to a gene: 10. The CDR3 is 14 residues long. CDR1 is SQVTM and CDR2 is ANQGSEA in the germline V gene. CDR3 bases: TGCAGCGCTCACAAGGGGGACAGTTCCTACGAGCAGTACTTC. This sequence encodes CSAHKGDSSYEQYF.

The rearrangement joins TRBV19 to TRBJ2-3, with a possible D match to TRBD1 (6 bases). The ends were cut back, 2 bases at V and 1 base at J, with 13 bases in the middle. Germline V gives CDR1 LNHDA, CDR2 SQIVND (reference sequence). The CDR3 length is 16 residues. In DNA form, the CDR3 reads TGTGCCAGTAGTATACCCCTGACAGGACGCACAGATACGCAGTATTTT. This codes for CASSIPLTGRTDTQYF.

The V and J genes are TRBV6-5 and TRBJ2-5; D ambiguous. With 8 bases removed from V and 1 base from J, the gap between germline ends came to 8 bases. The CDR3 extends over 12 amino acids. Looked up from germline, CDR1 is MNHEY and CDR2 is SVGAGI. The CDR3 bases are TGTGCCAGCGGGCGCAGCCAAGAGACCCAGTACTTC. Encoded protein: CASGRSQETQYF.